This TCR beta chain appears in the sequencing data of a study of long-term antiretroviral therapy in people with HIV. At survey level, the immunoSEQ assay was run in its v3.0 version. TCRdb keeps only in-frame clones here, not all; method: immunoSEQ multiplex PCR. The profile covers some 16,000 clones, with roughly 84% appearing a single time and around 5.3% taken by the ten largest. Study-wide results and limits: Data on ART adherence, viral resistance or therapy changes were unavailable. Increased diversity was seen after ART, yet it remained lower than in transplant donor controls.

Judged by abundance, this clone is medium-sized. The antigen remains undetermined. The clonotype comes from a woman aged 40 to 49 with HIV. Sequenced here: unsorted PBMCs, sampled 0.5 years after starting antiretroviral therapy.

CDR3 loop: CASSETHGSRAYGYTF. The CDR3 bases are TGTGCCAGCAGTGAGACTCACGGCAGCCGAGCCTATGGCTACACCTTC. The chain has TRBV6-1 and TRBJ1-2, with unresolved D. Germline V gene sequence: CDR1 MNHNS, CDR2 SASEGT. This CDR3 has 16 residues. The V end was cut by 3 bases, the J end by 4 bases, with 18 bases between.